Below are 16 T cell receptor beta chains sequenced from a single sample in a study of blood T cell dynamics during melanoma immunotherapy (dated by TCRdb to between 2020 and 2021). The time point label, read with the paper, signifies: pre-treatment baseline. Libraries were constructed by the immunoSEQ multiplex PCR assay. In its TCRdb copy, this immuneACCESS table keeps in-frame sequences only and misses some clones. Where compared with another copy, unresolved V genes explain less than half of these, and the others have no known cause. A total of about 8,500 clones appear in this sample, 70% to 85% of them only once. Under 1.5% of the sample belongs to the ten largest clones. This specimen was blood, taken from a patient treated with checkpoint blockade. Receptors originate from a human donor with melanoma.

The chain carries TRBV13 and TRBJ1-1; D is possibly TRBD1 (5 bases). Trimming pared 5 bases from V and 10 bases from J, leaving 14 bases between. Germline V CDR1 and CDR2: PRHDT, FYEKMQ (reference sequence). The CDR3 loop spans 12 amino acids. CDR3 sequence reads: CASSQRPGTAFF. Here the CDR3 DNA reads TGTGCCAGCAGCCAAAGGCCGGGGACAGCTTTCTTT.

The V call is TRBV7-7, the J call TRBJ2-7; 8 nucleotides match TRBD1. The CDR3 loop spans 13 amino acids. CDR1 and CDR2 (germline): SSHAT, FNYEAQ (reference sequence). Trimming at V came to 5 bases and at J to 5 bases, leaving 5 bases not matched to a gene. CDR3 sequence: CASSLDRGDEQYF. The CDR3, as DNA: TGTGCCAGCAGCCTCGACAGGGGTGACGAGCAGTACTTC.

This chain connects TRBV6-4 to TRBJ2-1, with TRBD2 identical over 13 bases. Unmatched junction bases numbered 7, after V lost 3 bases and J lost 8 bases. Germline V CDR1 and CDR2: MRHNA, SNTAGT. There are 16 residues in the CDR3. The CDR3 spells CASSERTSGGFDEQFF. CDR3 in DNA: TGTGCCAGCAGTGAAAGGACTAGCGGGGGTTTTGATGAGCAGTTCTTC.

The CDR3 DNA reads TGTGCCAGCAGCTTAGGGACTAGCGGTCAAGAGACCCAGTACTTC. Its protein product is CASSLGTSGQETQYF. The chain employs TRBV11-2 and TRBJ2-5; TRBD2 matches 10 bases. The germline V gene has CDR1 SGHAT and CDR2 FQNNGV. This CDR3 region has 15 residues. The J segment lost 2 bases and the V segment lost 1 base, leaving 1 base of the junction unmatched.

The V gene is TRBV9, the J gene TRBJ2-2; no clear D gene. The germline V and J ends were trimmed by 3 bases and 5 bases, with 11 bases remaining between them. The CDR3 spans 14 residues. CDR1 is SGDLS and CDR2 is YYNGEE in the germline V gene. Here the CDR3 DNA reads TGTGCCAGCAGCGCCTTTGGGTGGACCGGGGAGCTGTTTTTT. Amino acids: CASSAFGWTGELFF.

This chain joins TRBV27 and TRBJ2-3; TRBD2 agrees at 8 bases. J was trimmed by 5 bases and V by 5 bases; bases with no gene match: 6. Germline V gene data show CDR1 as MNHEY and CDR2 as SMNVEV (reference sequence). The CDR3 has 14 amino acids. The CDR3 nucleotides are TGTGCCAGCAGTGGCCTCGCGGGGGGAGATACGCAGTATTTT. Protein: CASSGLAGGDTQYF.

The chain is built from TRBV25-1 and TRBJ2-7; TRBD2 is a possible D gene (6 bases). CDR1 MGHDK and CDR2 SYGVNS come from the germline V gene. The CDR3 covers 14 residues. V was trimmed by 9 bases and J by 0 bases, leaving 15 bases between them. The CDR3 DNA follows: TGTGCCAGTTCCAGGGAGGAGGGCTCCTACGAGCAGTACTTC. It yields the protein CASSREEGSYEQYF.

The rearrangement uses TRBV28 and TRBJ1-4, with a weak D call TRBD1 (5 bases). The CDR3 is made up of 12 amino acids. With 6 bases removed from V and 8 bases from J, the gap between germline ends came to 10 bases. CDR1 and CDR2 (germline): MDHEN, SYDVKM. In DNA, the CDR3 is TGTGCCAGCAGGGGGCTAAGGGAAAAACTGTTTTTT. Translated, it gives CASRGLREKLFF.

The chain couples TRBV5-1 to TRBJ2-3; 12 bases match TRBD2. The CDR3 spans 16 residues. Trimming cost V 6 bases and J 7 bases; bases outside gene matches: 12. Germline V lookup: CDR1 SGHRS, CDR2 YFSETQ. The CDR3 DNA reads TGCGCCAGCACCAAACTAGCGGGGGGCCCGCCCCATACGCAGTATTTT. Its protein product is CASTKLAGGPPHTQYF.

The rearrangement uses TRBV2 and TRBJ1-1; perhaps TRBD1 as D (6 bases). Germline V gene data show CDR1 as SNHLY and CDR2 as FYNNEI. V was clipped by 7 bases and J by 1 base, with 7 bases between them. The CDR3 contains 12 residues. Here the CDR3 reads CASIGGNTEAFF. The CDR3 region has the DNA TGTGCCAGCATAGGGGGGAACACTGAAGCTTTCTTT.

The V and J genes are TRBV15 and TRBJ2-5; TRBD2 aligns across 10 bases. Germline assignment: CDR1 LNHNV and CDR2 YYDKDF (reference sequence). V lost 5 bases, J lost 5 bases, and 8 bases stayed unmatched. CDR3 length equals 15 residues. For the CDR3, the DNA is TGTGCCACCAGCTGGGAGCGGGGGGGCCGGGAGACCCAGTACTTC. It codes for CATSWERGGRETQYF.

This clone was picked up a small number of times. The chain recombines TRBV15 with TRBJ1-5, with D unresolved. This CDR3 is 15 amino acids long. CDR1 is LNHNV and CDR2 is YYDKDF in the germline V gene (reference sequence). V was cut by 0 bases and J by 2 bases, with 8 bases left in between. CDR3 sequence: CATSRDRQGNQPQHF. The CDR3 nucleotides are TGTGCCACCAGCAGAGATCGACAAGGCAATCAGCCCCAGCATTTT.

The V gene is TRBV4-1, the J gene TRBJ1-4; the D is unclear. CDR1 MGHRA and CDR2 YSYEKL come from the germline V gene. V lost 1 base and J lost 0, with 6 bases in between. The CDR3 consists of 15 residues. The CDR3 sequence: CASSQGRATNEKLFF. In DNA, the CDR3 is TGCGCCAGCAGCCAAGGCCGGGCAACTAATGAAAAACTGTTTTTT.

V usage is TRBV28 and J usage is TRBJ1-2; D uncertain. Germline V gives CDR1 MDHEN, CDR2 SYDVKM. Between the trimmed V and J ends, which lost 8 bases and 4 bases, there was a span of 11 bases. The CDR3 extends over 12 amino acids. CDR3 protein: CASQPETYGYTF. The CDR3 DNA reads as TGTGCCAGCCAGCCAGAAACCTATGGCTACACCTTC.

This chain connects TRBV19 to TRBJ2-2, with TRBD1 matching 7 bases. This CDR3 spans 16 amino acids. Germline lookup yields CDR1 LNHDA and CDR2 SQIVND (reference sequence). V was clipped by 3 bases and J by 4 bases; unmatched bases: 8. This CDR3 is CASSIDRVGGTGELFF. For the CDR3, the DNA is TGTGCCAGTAGTATCGACAGGGTTGGAGGCACCGGGGAGCTGTTTTTT.

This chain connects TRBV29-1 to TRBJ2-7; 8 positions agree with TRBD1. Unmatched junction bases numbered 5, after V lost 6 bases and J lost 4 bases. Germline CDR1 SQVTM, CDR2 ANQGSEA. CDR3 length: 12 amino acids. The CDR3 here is CSVGRGPYEQYF. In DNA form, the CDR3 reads TGCAGCGTCGGCAGGGGGCCATACGAGCAGTACTTC.